What follows describes a single T cell receptor beta chain. MiXCR was run by TCRdb on the 5' RACE reads, yielding one entry per CDR3 protein. The sample carries fewer than 650,000 distinct CDR3 sequences, around 15% recorded once. The source of the sample is a study of T-cell memory formation after mild COVID-19. CDR1 is SEHNR and CDR2 is FQNEAQ in the germline V gene (reference sequence). The V end was cut by 5 bases, the J end by 4 bases, with 14 bases between. The CDR3 length is 14 residues. This chain uses TRBV7-9 with TRBJ1-2; D may be TRBD1 (5 bases). This clonotype was sampled from an adult woman who had mild COVID-19 (a few samples of this study predate the infection). Cell type and time point are not known. Sequences were obtained from PBMCs or a T cell subset sorted from them (not recorded which). CDR3 DNA sequence: TGTGCCAGCAGCGTTCCGGGGCCCGCCTATGGCTACACCTTC. Translating gives CASSVPGPAYGYTF.